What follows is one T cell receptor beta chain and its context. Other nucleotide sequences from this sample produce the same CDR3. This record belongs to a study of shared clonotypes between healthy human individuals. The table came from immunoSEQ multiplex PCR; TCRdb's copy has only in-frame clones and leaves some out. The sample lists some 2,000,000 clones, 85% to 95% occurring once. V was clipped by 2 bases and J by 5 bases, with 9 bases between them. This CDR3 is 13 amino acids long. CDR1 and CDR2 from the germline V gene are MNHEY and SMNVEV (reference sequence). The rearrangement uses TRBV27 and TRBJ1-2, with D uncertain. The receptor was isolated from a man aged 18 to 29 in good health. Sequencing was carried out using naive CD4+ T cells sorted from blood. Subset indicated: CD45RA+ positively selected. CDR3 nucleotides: TGTGCCAGCAGTTTAAGTGGTGCGTATGGCTACACCTTC. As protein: CASSLSGAYGYTF.